Following are 11 T cell receptor beta chains from one sample sequenced in a study of T cell responses to AZD1222 COVID-19 vaccine. The method was immunoSEQ multiplex PCR; TCRdb's version includes in-frame clones alone and lacks a portion of them. The sample shows more than 150,000 clones, 75% to 90% of them seen only once. The sample consisted of peripheral blood, taken on day 0 of AZD1222 vaccination. The receptors originated from an adult in good health.

This chain links TRBV19 with TRBJ2-2; 11 bases align to TRBD1. The CDR3 spans 16 residues. Germline assignment: CDR1 LNHDA and CDR2 SQIVND (reference sequence). V gave up 4 bases and J gave up 4 bases; unmatched junction bases: 5. The CDR3 DNA is TGTGCCAGTAGTAGCTGGACAGGGGGCATCACCGGGGAGCTGTTTTTT. Its protein is CASSSWTGGITGELFF.

V and J are TRBV7-2 and TRBJ2-1; 12 nucleotides line up with TRBD2. V lost 11 bases and J lost 4; bases outside the gene matches: 9. CDR1 is SGHTA, CDR2 FQGNSA, per germline. This CDR3 has 15 amino acids. The CDR3 region has the DNA TGTGCCTCCGGACTAGCGGGATCAGCATACAATGAGCAGTTCTTC. The encoded protein is CASGLAGSAYNEQFF.

This clone appeared a few times. The rearrangement joins TRBV24-1 to TRBJ2-5; 8 bases fit TRBD1. Germline CDR1 and CDR2: KGHDR and SFDVKD. V lost 9 bases to trimming and J lost 5 bases; unmatched junction nucleotides: 10. The CDR3 has 14 amino acids. The CDR3 DNA reads as TGTGCCACCTCTGACAGGGGCGTAGTCGAGACCCAGTACTTC. Its translation: CATSDRGVVETQYF.

In its sample, this clone was seen a few times. The CDR3 sequence is CASSLAQVSSYNSPLHF. DNA of the CDR3: TGCGCCAGCAGCTTGGCACAGGTCAGCTCCTATAATTCACCCCTCCACTTT. V and J are TRBV5-1 and TRBJ1-6; possibly TRBD1 for D (5 bases). V gave up 0 bases and J gave up 0 bases, with 10 bases separating them. The CDR3 totals 17 residues. The germline CDR1 and CDR2 sequences are SGHRS and YFSETQ.

The J gene is TRBJ1-6, the V gene TRBV27, with D maybe TRBD1 (5 bases). Germline CDR1 reads MNHEY; CDR2 reads SMNVEV (reference sequence). The length of the CDR3 is 16 residues. Trimming left V 5 bases short and J 3 bases short, with 14 bases between. The DNA of the CDR3 is TGTGCCAGCAGTACGGGACGGATCTTCTATAATTCACCCCTCCACTTT. Encoded protein: CASSTGRIFYNSPLHF.

This rearrangement joins TRBV3-1 (or the pseudogene TRBV3-2) to TRBJ1-2; TRBD1 aligns across 7 bases. The CDR3 length is 14 residues. Germline CDR1 reads LGHDT; CDR2 reads YNNKEL (reference sequence). The trim removed 2 bases at V and 4 bases at J, leaving 4 bases unmatched. DNA of the CDR3: TGTGCCAGCAGCCAATCGACAGGGACCTATGGCTACACCTTC. It translates to CASSQSTGTYGYTF.

The chain uses TRBV7-8 and TRBJ1-1, with D unresolved. Germline V gene lookup returns CDR1 SGHVS and CDR2 FQNEAQ. Trimming left V 5 bases short and J 6 bases short, with 16 bases between. The CDR3 has 14 amino acids. The CDR3: CASSDKRASSEAFF. The DNA for the CDR3 is TGTGCCAGCAGCGACAAGCGGGCGAGCTCTGAAGCTTTCTTT.

The chain couples TRBV7-2 to TRBJ1-2; 11 bases match TRBD1. The J segment lost 7 bases and the V segment lost 5 bases, leaving 9 bases of the junction unmatched. From germline, CDR1 is SGHTA and CDR2 FQGNSA. The CDR3 runs 15 residues. The DNA for the CDR3 is TGTGCCAGCAGCCCATGGGGGACAGGGGGACGTGGCTACACCTTC. Protein sequence: CASSPWGTGGRGYTF.

The chain has TRBV7-2 and TRBJ1-2, with a possible D match to TRBD1 (5 bases). The germline gives CDR1 SGHTA, CDR2 FQGNSA. V was pared by 4 bases and J by 7 bases, with 19 bases between. The CDR3 has 15 amino acids. The CDR3 is CASSSARDRVFGYTF. Written as DNA, the CDR3 is TGTGCCAGCAGCTCCGCCAGGGATCGAGTTTTTGGCTACACCTTC. Filled out from reference TRBV7-2 and TRBJ1-2, the complete variable domain reads GAGVSQSPSNKVTEKGKDVELRCDPISGHTALYWYRQSLGQGLEFLIYFQGNSAPDKSGLPSDRFSAERTGGSVSTLTIQRTQQEDSAVYLCASSSARDRVFGYTFGSGTRLTVV.

This chain joins TRBV2 and TRBJ1-4; D is unclear. This CDR3 comprises 14 residues. The germline V gene encodes CDR1 SNHLY and CDR2 FYNNEI. The V end lost 1 base, the J end lost 2 bases, and 5 bases lay between the germline ends. The CDR3 reads CASSEGTTNEKLFF. CDR3 DNA: TGTGCCAGCAGTGAAGGGACCACTAATGAAAAACTGTTTTTT.

The rearrangement links TRBV5-1 to TRBJ1-4, with TRBD1 matching 9 bases. V lost 0 bases to trimming and J lost 8 bases; unmatched junction nucleotides: 5. Germline V gene lookup returns CDR1 SGHRS and CDR2 YFSETQ. This CDR3 spans 15 amino acids. The CDR3 region has the DNA TGCGCCAGCAGCTTGGATGGACAGGGGAACGAAAAACTGTTTTTT. As protein: CASSLDGQGNEKLFF. The variable domain in full, with the rest retrieved from reference TRBV5-1 and TRBJ1-4, is KAGVTQTPRYLIKTRGQQVTLSCSPISGHRSVSWYQQTPGQGLQFLFEYFSETQRNKGNFPGRFSGRQFSNSRSEMNVSTLELGDSALYLCASSLDGQGNEKLFFGSGTQLSVL.